Included here is one T cell receptor beta chain sequence, with context. TCRdb re-called the RACE reads through MiXCR, storing one row per CDR3 protein. The table lists some 81,000 distinct CDR3 sequences, 8.6% of them singletons. The record originates from a study of human T cells and chemical hapten exposure. Stated time point: healthy volunteer bleed at 6 weeks. Whole blood that had not been fractionated was the source of extracted total RNA. CDR1 is DFQATT and CDR2 is SNEGSKA in the germline V gene (reference sequence). Trimming shortened V by 1 base and J by 4 bases, and 13 bases separated the two germline ends. The CDR3 covers 15 residues.

What was sequenced was whole blood. The chain employs TRBV20-1 and TRBJ1-4; D gene ambiguous. The receptor was derived from a female donor in good health. Some clones in this sample may be carry-over from other donors' samples. CDR3 sequence (DNA): TGCAGTGCTAGAGTCTTCGCCTCCGGTAATGAAAAACTGTTTTTT. Translated, it gives CSARVFASGNEKLFF.